This TCR beta chain was identified during a study of graft-versus-host responses after intestinal transplantation. Study in general: Anti-thymocyte globulin was used for induction in all recipients, who then took tacrolimus and steroids for 2 to 4 years. Study findings and constraints: With peak circulating GvH clone levels came an association with early post-transplant HvG declines. Within the allografts of patients who had graft-donor T cell macrochimerism, graft-versus-host to host-versus-graft clonal ratios were high.

The assay was immunoSEQ multiplex PCR, and TCRdb's table has in-frame clones only and misses some. The sample lists roughly 85,000 clones; approximately 90% were seen once. Germline CDR1 is SGHDN and CDR2 is FVKESK. This CDR3 is built from 16 residues. V was trimmed by 2 bases and J by 7 bases, leaving 15 bases between them. Points on this clone: What it recognizes is unknown.

Sequenced here: unstimulated CD8+ T cells sorted from spleen or lymph node cells, sampled before transplant. J is TRBJ1-6 and V is TRBV14; a weak D match, TRBD1 (5 bases). The TCR originated in a human donor who was the organ donor for an intestinal transplant. The CDR3 sequence is CASSQWVRRGNSPLHF. CDR3 nucleotides: TGTGCCAGCAGCCAATGGGTCCGCCGGGGGAATTCACCCCTCCACTTT. Variable domain in full (rest from reference TRBV14 and TRBJ1-6): EAGVTQFPSHSVIEKGQTVTLRCDPISGHDNLYWYRRVMGKEIKFLLHFVKESKQDESGMPNNRFLAERTGGTYSTLKVQPAELEDSGVYFCASSQWVRRGNSPLHFGNGTRLTVT.